These 5 T cell receptor beta chains originate from one sample sequenced in a study of blood T cell repertoires in COVID-19. Assay: immunoSEQ multiplex PCR; the TCRdb copy retains only in-frame clones and omits some. There are about 230,000 clones in the sample; 65% to 90% occur only once, and 2% to 2.5% lies in the top ten. Sequenced sample: peripheral blood. These receptors were taken from a man aged 40-49 years who had recovered from COVID-19.

The V and J genes are TRBV7-9 and TRBJ1-1; possibly TRBD1 for D (6 bases). CDR1 SEHNR and CDR2 FQNEAQ come from the germline V gene (reference sequence). The CDR3 totals 16 residues. Trimming shortened V by 4 bases and J by 3 bases, and 18 bases separated the two germline ends. The DNA of the CDR3 is TGTGCCAGCAGCTCACGGACAGCCTGGCGGGACACTGAAGCTTTCTTT. Residues: CASSSRTAWRDTEAFF.

The chain combines TRBV3-1 (or the pseudogene TRBV3-2) with TRBJ2-1; 15 nucleotides line up with TRBD2. There are 18 residues in the CDR3. The germline V gene has CDR1 LGHDT and CDR2 YNNKEL (reference sequence). Unmatched junction bases numbered 4, after V lost 4 bases and J lost 0 bases. The CDR3 nucleotides read TGTGCCAGCAGCCCCTTGGGACTAGCGGGAGGCTCCTACAATGAGCAGTTCTTC. Translating gives CASSPLGLAGGSYNEQFF.

The gene calls are TRBV5-4 and TRBJ2-1, with 7 bases matching TRBD2. The CDR3 runs to 19 residues. J was trimmed by 4 bases and V by 4 bases; bases with no gene match: 20. Looked up from germline, CDR1 is SGHNT and CDR2 is YYREEE (reference sequence). The CDR3 protein is CASSSRAGGGLVSYNEQFF. The CDR3 DNA reads as TGTGCCAGCAGCAGCCGTGCTGGGGGGGGTTTAGTTTCATACAATGAGCAGTTCTTC.

The V and J genes are TRBV19 and TRBJ1-2; 12 bases align to TRBD1. V was clipped by 2 bases and J by 8 bases; unmatched bases: 12. Germline-derived CDR1 and CDR2 are LNHDA and SQIVND (reference sequence). The CDR3 loop spans 17 amino acids. The CDR3 spells CASSIRLGQGAQVGYTF. CDR3 sequence (DNA): TGTGCCAGTAGTATACGGTTGGGACAGGGGGCGCAAGTCGGCTACACCTTC.

CDR3 protein: CASTRDRGPYEQYF. The DNA of the CDR3 is TGTGCCAGCACTAGGGACAGGGGGCCCTACGAGCAGTACTTC. This sequence joins TRBV6-5 and TRBJ2-7, with 12 bases lining up with TRBD1. The length of the CDR3 is 14 residues. The junction had 3 bases not matched to a gene; V was cut back by 7 bases and J by 2 bases. The germline gives CDR1 MNHEY, CDR2 SVGAGI.